This entry concerns a single T cell receptor (beta chain). Using immunoSEQ multiplex PCR, the repertoire was profiled, and TCRdb retains in-frame clones only, with some absent. The sample gives a few hundred thousand clones, 80% to 85% of which show up once; 4% to 5% is in the top ten. V was shortened by 4 bases and J by 5 bases, with 14 bases between the two germline ends. The CDR3 sequence is 15 residues long. Germline loops: CDR1 MGHRA, CDR2 YSYEKL. This entry is derived from a study of blood T cell repertoires in COVID-19. The chain has TRBV4-1 and TRBJ1-4; D may be TRBD1 (5 bases). Sequenced sample: peripheral blood. The receptor's source is a man aged 60 to 75 with acute or convalescent COVID-19. The CDR3 sequence is CASSPFGHSNEKLFF. For the CDR3, the DNA is TGCGCCAGCAGCCCCTTTGGACATTCGAATGAAAAACTGTTTTTT.